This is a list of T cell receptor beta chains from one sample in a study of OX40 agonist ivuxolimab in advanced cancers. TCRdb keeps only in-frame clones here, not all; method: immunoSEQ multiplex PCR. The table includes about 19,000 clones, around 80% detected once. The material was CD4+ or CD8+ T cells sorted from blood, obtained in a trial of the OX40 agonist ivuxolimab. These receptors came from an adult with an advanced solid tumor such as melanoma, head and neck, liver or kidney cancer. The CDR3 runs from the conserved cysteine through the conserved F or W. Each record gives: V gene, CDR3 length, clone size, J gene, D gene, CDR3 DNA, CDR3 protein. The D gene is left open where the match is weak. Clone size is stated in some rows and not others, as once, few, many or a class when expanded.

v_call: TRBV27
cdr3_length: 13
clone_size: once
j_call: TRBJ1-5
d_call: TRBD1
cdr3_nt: TGTGCCAGCAGTCCCGGGACAGATCAGCCCCAGCATTTT
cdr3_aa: CASSPGTDQPQHF

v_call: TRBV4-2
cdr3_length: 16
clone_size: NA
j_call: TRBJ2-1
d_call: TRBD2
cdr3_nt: TGTGCCAGCAGATCTGTAGCACTAGCGGCCTACAATGAGCAGTTCTTC
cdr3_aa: CASRSVALAAYNEQFF

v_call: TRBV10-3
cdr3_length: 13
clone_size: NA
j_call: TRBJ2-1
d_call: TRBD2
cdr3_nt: TGTGCCATCGAAGGGACTAGCGGGCCCAAGCAGTTCTTC
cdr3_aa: CAIEGTSGPKQFF

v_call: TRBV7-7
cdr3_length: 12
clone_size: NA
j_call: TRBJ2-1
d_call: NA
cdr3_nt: TGTGCCAGCAGCTTAGGGCGGAATGAGCAGTTCTTC
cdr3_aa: CASSLGRNEQFF

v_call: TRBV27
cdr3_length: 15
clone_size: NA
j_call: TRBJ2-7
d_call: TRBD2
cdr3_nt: TGTGCCAGCAGTCCCGGGACTAGCGCGACCTACGAGCAGTACTTC
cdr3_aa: CASSPGTSATYEQYF

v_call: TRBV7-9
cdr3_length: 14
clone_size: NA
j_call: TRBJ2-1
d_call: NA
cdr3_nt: TGTGCCAGCAGAAAGGGGGGACCGTACAATGAGCAGTTCTTC
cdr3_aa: CASRKGGPYNEQFF

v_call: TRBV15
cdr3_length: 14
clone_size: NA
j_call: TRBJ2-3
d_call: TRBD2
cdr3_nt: TGTGCCACCAGCACGGGACTAGCATCTGATACGCAGTATTTT
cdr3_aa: CATSTGLASDTQYF

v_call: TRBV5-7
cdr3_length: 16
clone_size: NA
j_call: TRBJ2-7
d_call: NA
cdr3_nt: TGTGCCAGCAGCCCCCGTCCGGGAGTCTCTTCCTACGAGCAGTACTTC
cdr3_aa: CASSPRPGVSSYEQYF

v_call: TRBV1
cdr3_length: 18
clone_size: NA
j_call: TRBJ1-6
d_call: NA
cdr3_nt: TGCACCAGCAGCCAGAAAAATCCGGACAGGGGTGTTTGCTCACCCCTCCACTTT
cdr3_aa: CTSSQKNPDRGVCSPLHF

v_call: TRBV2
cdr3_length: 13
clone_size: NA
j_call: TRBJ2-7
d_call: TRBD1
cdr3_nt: TGTGCCATCCTCGACAGGGCCGCAAACGAGCAGTACTTC
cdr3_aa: CAILDRAANEQYF

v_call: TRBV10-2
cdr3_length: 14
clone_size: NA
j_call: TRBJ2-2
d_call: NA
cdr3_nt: TGCGCCAGCAGCACCGGGTTGAACACCGGGGAGCTGTTTTTT
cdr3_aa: CASSTGLNTGELFF

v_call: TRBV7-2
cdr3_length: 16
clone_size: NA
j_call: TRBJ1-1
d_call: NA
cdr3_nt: TGTGCCAGCAGCTTAGTAGGAAGACGGATGAACACTGAAGCTTTCTTT
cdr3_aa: CASSLVGRRMNTEAFF

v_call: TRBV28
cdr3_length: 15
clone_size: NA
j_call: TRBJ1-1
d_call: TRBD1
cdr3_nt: TGTGCCAGCAGTGAAACGTGGGACAGGAACACTGAAGCTTTCTTT
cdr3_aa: CASSETWDRNTEAFF

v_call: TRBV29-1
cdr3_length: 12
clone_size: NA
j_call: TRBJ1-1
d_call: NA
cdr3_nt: TGCAGCTCCCAGGGCGGGAACACTGAAGCTTTCTTT
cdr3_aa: CSSQGGNTEAFF

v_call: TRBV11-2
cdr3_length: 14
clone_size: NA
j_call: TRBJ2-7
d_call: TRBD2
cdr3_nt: TGTGCCAGCACCTTTAGCGGGAGAGGTTACGAGCAGTACTTC
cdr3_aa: CASTFSGRGYEQYF

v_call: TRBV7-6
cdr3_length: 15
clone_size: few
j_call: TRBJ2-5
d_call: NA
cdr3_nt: TGTGCCAGCAGCTTATTAGCGGCCCCTCAAGAGACCCAGTACTTC
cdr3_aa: CASSLLAAPQETQYF

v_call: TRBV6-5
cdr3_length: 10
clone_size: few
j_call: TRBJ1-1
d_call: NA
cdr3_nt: TGTGCCAGCGGAGGAGGTGGAGCTTTCTTT
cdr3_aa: CASGGGGAFF

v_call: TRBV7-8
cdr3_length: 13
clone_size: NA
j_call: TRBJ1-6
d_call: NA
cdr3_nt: TGTGCCAGCTCCGTCAGCTTACTTACACCCCTCCACTTT
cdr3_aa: CASSVSLLTPLHF

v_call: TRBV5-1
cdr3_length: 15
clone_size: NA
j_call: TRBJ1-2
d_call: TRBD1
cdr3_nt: TGCGCCAGCAGCCCGGACAGGGGCGAATTTTATGGCTACACCTTC
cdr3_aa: CASSPDRGEFYGYTF

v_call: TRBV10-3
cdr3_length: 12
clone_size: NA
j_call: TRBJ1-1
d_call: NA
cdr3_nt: TGTGCCATCAGGGACGGAAACACTGAAGCTTTCTTT
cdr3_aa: CAIRDGNTEAFF

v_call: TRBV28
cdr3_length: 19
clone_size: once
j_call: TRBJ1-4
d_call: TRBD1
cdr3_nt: TGTGCCAGCAGTTTTGATATACAAACCGGGACAGGGTTGGGTGAAAAACTGTTTTTT
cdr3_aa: CASSFDIQTGTGLGEKLFF

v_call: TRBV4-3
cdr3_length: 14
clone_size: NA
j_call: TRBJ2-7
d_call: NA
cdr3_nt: TGCGCCAGCAGCCAAGGAGGTGGGGGCGGCGAGCAGTACTTC
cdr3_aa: CASSQGGGGGEQYF

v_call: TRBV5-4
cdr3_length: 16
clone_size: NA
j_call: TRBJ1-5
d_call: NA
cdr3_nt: TGTGCCAGCAGCTTGTGGGGCCAGGGCGCAAATCAGCCCCAGCATTTT
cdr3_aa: CASSLWGQGANQPQHF

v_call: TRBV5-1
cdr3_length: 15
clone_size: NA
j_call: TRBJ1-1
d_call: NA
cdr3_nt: TGCGCCAGCAGCATGGACACATTCACGAACACTGAAGCTTTCTTT
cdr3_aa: CASSMDTFTNTEAFF

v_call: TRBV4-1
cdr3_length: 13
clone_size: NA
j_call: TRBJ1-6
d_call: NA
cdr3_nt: TGCGCCAGCAGCCCCTCGGTTAATTCACCCCTCCACTTT
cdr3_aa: CASSPSVNSPLHF

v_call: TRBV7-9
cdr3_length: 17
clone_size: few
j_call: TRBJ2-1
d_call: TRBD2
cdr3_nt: TGTGCCAGCAGCTTAGCGCGCGGCGGGAGCACCGATTATGAGCAGTTCTTC
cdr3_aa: CASSLARGGSTDYEQFF

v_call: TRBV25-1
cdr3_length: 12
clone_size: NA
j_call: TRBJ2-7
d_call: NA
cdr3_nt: TGTGCCAGCAGTGAATGGAGGGGGGAGCAGTACTTC
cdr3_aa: CASSEWRGEQYF

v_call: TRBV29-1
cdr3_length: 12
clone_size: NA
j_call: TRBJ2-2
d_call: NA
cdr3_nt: TGCAGCGTCGATTACAGTACCGGGGAGCTGTTTTTT
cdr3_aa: CSVDYSTGELFF

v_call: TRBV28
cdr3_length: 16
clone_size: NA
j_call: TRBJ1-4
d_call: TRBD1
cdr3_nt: TGTGCCAGCAGGCGACAGGGGCCCACAACTAATGAAAAACTGTTTTTT
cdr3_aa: CASRRQGPTTNEKLFF

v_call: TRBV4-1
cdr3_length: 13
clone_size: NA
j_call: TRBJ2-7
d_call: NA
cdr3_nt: TGCGCCAGCAGCCAAGGGGGATTGGGCGAGCAGTACTTC
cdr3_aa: CASSQGGLGEQYF

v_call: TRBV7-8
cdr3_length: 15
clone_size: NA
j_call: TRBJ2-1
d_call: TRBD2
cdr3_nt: TGTGCCAGCAGCTTATTAGCGGGAGGCAACAATGAGCAGTTCTTC
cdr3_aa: CASSLLAGGNNEQFF

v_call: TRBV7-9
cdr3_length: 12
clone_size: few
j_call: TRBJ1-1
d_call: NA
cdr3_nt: TGTGCCAGCAGCTTAGAAGAACCAGGAGCTTTCTTT
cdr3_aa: CASSLEEPGAFF

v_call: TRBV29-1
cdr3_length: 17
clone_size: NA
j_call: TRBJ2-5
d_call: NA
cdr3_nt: TGCAGCGTTGAAGAGAGGGGGGGGGCGAGATACCAAGAGACCCAGTACTTC
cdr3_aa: CSVEERGGARYQETQYF

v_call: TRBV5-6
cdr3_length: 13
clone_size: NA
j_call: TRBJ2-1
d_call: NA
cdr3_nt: TGTGCCAGCACCCAGACCGTTCCGAATGAGCAGTTCTTC
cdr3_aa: CASTQTVPNEQFF

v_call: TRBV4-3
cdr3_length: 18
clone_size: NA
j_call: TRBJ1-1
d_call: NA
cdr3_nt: TGCGCCAGCAGCCAAGATCTGTCCAGTTTCCGACTGAACACTGAAGCTTTCTTT
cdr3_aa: CASSQDLSSFRLNTEAFF

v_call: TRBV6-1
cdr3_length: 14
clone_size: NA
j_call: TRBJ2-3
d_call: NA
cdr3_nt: TGTGCCAGCAGTGCGCGGACTTCCCCAGATACGCAGTATTTT
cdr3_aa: CASSARTSPDTQYF

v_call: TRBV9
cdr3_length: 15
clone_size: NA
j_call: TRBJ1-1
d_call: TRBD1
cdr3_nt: TGTGCCAGCAGCGGACGACAGGGATTGAACACTGAAGCTTTCTTT
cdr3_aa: CASSGRQGLNTEAFF

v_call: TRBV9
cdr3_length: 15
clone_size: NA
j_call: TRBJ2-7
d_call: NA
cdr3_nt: TGTGCCAGCAGCGGCGGGGCAGGGGGTCCCTACGAGCAGTACTTC
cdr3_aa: CASSGGAGGPYEQYF

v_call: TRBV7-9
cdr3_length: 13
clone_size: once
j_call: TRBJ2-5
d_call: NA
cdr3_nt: TGTGCCAGCATCCCCCGGGACCAAGAGACCCAGTACTTC
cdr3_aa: CASIPRDQETQYF

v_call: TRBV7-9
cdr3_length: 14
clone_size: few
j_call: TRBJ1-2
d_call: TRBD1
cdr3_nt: TGTGCCAGCAGCTTAGAGGGGACAGGGTTTGGCTACACCTTC
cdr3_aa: CASSLEGTGFGYTF

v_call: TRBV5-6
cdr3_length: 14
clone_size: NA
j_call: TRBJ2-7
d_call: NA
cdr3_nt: TGTGCCAGCAGCTTTGAGACGCGGAGCTACGAGCAGTACTTC
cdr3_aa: CASSFETRSYEQYF

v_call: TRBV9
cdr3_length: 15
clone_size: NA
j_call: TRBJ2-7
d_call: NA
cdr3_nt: TGTGCCAGCAGCCCCGGAGGACGTATCTCCTACGAGCAGTACTTC
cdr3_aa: CASSPGGRISYEQYF

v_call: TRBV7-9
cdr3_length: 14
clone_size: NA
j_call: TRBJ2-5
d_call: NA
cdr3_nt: TGTGCCAGCACCCTCGCCGGCCGGGGAGAGACCCAGTACTTC
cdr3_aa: CASTLAGRGETQYF

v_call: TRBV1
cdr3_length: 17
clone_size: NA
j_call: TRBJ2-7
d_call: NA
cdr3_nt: TGCACCAGCAGCCCCACAAAATTAGCGGGAGGGTGGTACGAGCAGTACTTC
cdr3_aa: CTSSPTKLAGGWYEQYF

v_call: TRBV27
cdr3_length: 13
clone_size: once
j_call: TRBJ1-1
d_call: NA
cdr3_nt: TGTGCCAGCAGTTTATTAGAGAACACTGAAGCTTTCTTT
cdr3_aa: CASSLLENTEAFF

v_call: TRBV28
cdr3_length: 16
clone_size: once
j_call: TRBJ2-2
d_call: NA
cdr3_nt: TGTGCCAGCAGTCCATGGGGATACTTGAACACCGGGGAGCTGTTTTTT
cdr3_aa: CASSPWGYLNTGELFF